This TCR beta chain was identified in a study of CD8 T cells in ankylosing spondylitis (dated by TCRdb to the late 2010s). With respect to the entire study: The study set out to find disease-linked TCR variants by profiling T cell receptor beta repertoires in ankylosing spondylitis patients and healthy donors. Peripheral blood was sampled, and synovial fluid was also collected from ankylosing spondylitis patients. In total, the full study cohort was made up of 95 to 110 healthy donors and approximately 27 ankylosing spondylitis patients. The paper as a whole reports these results and caveats: A TCR beta motif made up of several highly homologous amino acid variants appeared to be characteristic of blood from ankylosing spondylitis patients. According to the report, matched synovial fluid samples from ankylosing spondylitis patients were significantly enriched for the disease-linked clones. In peripheral blood, the disease-linked clones were found at relatively low frequencies and had a CD8+ phenotype. Some motif variants had previously been reported in the synovial fluid and blood of reactive arthritis patients, which suggests shared mechanisms of disease initiation.

As for this clonotype: Its antigen is currently not known. Base quality data are lacking; no much larger clone is found one base away.

The CDR3 holds 12 amino acids from the cysteine to the phenylalanine. Just CDR3 DNA is preserved here, 36 bases in frame from base 1. V sheds 5 bases and J sheds 3 bases, leaving 10 bases between their ends. CDR1 DFQATT and CDR2 SNEGSKA are derived from the germline V gene (reference sequence). Sequenced on an Illumina HiSeq 2500. Quantitative 5'-RACE with molecular barcodes was used to prepare TCR beta libraries. The study's processing was this. A new computational method based on a probabilistic model of VDJ rearrangement was used to identify disease-linked TCR variants. Using fastp at Q25 and MiXCR, TCRdb reprocessed the public reads and kept productive beta chains. Each CDR3 protein gets just one entry, which takes the most common genes and DNA from the rows behind it. V and J calls and clone size were set by TCRdb, not the authors. This sample holds 700,000 or so distinct CDR3 sequences; around 19% were observed only once. Of the sample, about 19% is held by the ten largest clones.

Sample: blood, either unsorted or a sorted T cell fraction (not recorded which). This clonotype was obtained from a male donor with ankylosing spondylitis. This sequence uses TRBV20-1 and TRBJ1-1; the D gene is perhaps TRBD1, from 5 matching bases. The DNA sequence is given as TGCAGTGCTTCGGACACAGACACTGAAGCTTTCTTT. Its amino acids are CSASDTDTEAFF.